This T cell receptor (beta chain) was recorded in a study of CXCR3-negative and CXCR3-positive naive CD8 T cells. Regarding the study as a whole: When CXCR3-positive naive cells were set against CXCR3-negative naive cells, the former had more hydrophobic TRB CDR3s.

The TRB cDNA libraries were prepared by 5' RACE with UMI labels. TCRdb reprocessed the 5' RACE reads and stores each CDR3 protein as one record, lacking DNA. In total, the table holds 130,000 to 150,000 distinct CDR3 sequences. All CD8+ T cell subsets were sorted in triplicate at some 300,000 cells each. The authors gated naive CD8+ T cells as CD45RO-CCR7+CD27+CD95-. CDR1 and CDR2 from the germline V gene are LNHNV and YYDKDF (reference sequence). The CDR3 contains 14 residues. With respect to this clonotype: Its antigen is not known.

Sequenced sample: naive CXCR3+ CD8+ T cells from blood. Subset in this sample: CD45RO-CCR7+CD27+CD95- naive CD8+ T cells expressing CXCR3 (TNR3+). The TCR comes from a human donor in good health. Some clones in this sample may be carry-over from other donors' samples. This chain joins TRBV15 and TRBJ1-6. The chain's CDR3 is CATSKATYDSPLHF.